This record looks at one T cell receptor (beta chain) sequence and its context. The antigen remains undetermined. Naive CD8 cells lacked CD45RO, underwent positive selection for CCR7 and left out terminally differentiated effector memory CD45RA+ cells. The V end lost 0 bases, the J end lost 3 bases, and 12 bases lay between the germline ends. Germline CDR1 and CDR2: LGHNA and YNFKEQ. The CDR3 runs 15 residues. The entry originates in a study of shared clonotypes between healthy human individuals. The method was immunoSEQ multiplex PCR; TCRdb's version includes in-frame clones alone and lacks a portion of them. Here the sample spans around 650,000 clones, roughly 96% being singletons. Study-level points and caveats: What rarefaction showed was incomplete sorted-subset sequencing despite large depth. Some clonotypes were shared by all four sorted-subset donors, while others were not shared. The non-shared ones had lower generation probabilities than the shared ones. Limited genetic and exposure-history diversity came from having few donors.

This receptor was identified in a woman aged 30 to 39 in good health. The sequenced sample consisted of naive CD8+ T cells sorted from blood. The chain is built from TRBV4-2 and TRBJ2-7; D is perhaps TRBD2 (7 bases). The CDR3, as DNA: TGTGCCAGCAGCCAAGAAGGGGGGGGCAGCTACGAGCAGTACTTC. This codes for CASSQEGGGSYEQYF.